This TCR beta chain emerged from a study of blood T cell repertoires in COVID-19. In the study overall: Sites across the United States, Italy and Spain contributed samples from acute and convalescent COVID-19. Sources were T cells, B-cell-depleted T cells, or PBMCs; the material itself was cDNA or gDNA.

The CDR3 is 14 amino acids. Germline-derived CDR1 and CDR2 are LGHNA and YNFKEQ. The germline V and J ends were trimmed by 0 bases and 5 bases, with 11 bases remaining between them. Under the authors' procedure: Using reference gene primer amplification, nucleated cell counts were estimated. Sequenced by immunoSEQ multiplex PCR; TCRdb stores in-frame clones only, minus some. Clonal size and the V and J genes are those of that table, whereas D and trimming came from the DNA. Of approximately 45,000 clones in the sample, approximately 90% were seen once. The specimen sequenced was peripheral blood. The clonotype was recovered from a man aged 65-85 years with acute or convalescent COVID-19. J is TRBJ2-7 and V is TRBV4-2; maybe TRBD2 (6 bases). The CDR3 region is CASSQEAGEDEQYF. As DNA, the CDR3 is TGTGCCAGCAGCCAAGAAGCGGGTGAGGACGAGCAGTACTTC.